Shown below are 14 T cell receptor beta chains from a single sample sequenced in a study of cytomegalovirus exposure and HLA in healthy donors. The PCR ran on 60 Vbeta and 13 Jbeta primers. Here immunoSEQ multiplex PCR was the method, and the copy in TCRdb shows in-frame clones only, minus some. The sample lists 110,000 to 150,000 clones; about three quarters were seen once. Sequenced material: PBMCs. These TCRs come from a male donor in good health and CMV-seropositive.

J is TRBJ2-7 and V is TRBV28; 12 bases are a match to TRBD1. V lost 4 bases to trimming and J lost 6 bases; unmatched junction nucleotides: 7. There are 15 residues in the CDR3. CDR1 and CDR2 (germline): MDHEN, SYDVKM. CDR3 residues: CASSSRDRGRVEQYF. The CDR3 DNA is TGTGCCAGCAGTTCTAGGGACAGGGGGCGCGTCGAGCAGTACTTC.

V and J are TRBV11-3 and TRBJ2-7; 8 bases fit TRBD2. In germline, CDR1 is SGHNT, CDR2 YENEEA. V gave up 5 bases and J gave up 5 bases; unmatched junction bases: 5. The CDR3 runs to 13 residues. The CDR3 loop is CASSAGTSNEQYF. In DNA form, the CDR3 reads TGTGCCAGCAGCGCCGGGACTAGTAACGAGCAGTACTTC.

The chain is built from TRBV7-6 and TRBJ2-7; 9 nucleotides align to TRBD1. CDR3 size: 17 residues. Germline V gives CDR1 SGHVS, CDR2 FNYEAQ. The ends lost 8 bases at V and 0 bases at J; junction bases unmatched: 14. CDR3 sequence: CASRWTGVTLSSYEQYF. The DNA of the CDR3 is TGTGCCAGCCGCTGGACAGGGGTCACTTTGAGCTCCTACGAGCAGTACTTC.

The chain links TRBV9 to TRBJ2-5, with D tentatively TRBD2 (7 bases). This CDR3 is 16 amino acids long. The V end was cut by 4 bases, the J end by 1 base, with 17 bases between. The germline V gene has CDR1 SGDLS and CDR2 YYNGEE. CDR3 sequence reads: CASSQGGVSVQETQYF. CDR3 DNA sequence: TGTGCCAGCAGCCAAGGGGGGGTCTCTGTCCAAGAGACCCAGTACTTC.

The chain combines TRBV14 with TRBJ2-7; no clear D. The CDR3 spans 15 residues. The V end was cut by 4 bases, the J end by 1 base, with 14 bases between. Germline loops: CDR1 SGHDN, CDR2 FVKESK. The CDR3 DNA reads as TGTGCCAGCAGCCCCGGCCCAGCGTCATCCTACGAGCAGTACTTC. It is translated as CASSPGPASSYEQYF.

A note on this clone: A read error may account for a junction end that differs from germline. This chain joins TRBV7-9 and TRBJ2-7, with 8 bases identical to TRBD1. The CDR3 is made up of 16 amino acids. Germline assignment: CDR1 SEHNR and CDR2 FQNEAQ (reference sequence). The CDR3 is CSSSFRTGGTSYEQYF. The DNA for the CDR3 is TGTTCCAGCAGCTTTAGAACAGGGGGAACCTCTTACGAGCAGTACTTC.

Written as DNA, the CDR3 is TGTGCCAGCTCACTAGGACAGGCTGACGGCTACACCTTC. Translating it yields CASSLGQADGYTF. V gene TRBV18 combines with J gene TRBJ1-2; 7 bases fit TRBD1. This CDR3 has 13 amino acids. Germline lookup yields CDR1 KGHSH and CDR2 LQKENI. After removal of 4 bases from V and 8 bases from J, the junction contained 7 bases not matched to a gene. Together with reference TRBV18 and TRBJ1-2, the CDR3 gives the full variable domain: NAGVMQNPRHLVRRRGQEARLRCSPMKGHSHVYWYRQLPEEGLKFMVYLQKENIIDESGMPKERFSAEFPKEGPSILRIQQVVRGDSAAYFCASSLGQADGYTFGSGTRLTVV.

V usage is TRBV5-4 and J usage is TRBJ2-3, with 8 bases lining up with TRBD1. With V trimmed by 0 bases and J by 6 bases, 6 bases remained unmatched. The CDR3 spans 15 residues. Germline CDR1 reads SGHNT; CDR2 reads YYREEE (reference sequence). The CDR3 loop is CASSLVAQGADTQYF. DNA for the CDR3: TGTGCCAGCAGCTTGGTAGCCCAGGGGGCGGATACGCAGTATTTT.

V gene TRBV19 combines with J gene TRBJ2-7, with TRBD2 identical over 7 bases. Trimming took 1 base from V and 7 from J; bases not matched to a gene: 10. The CDR3 is made up of 15 amino acids. CDR1 is LNHDA and CDR2 is SQIVND in the germline V gene (reference sequence). The CDR3 bases are TGTGCCAGTAGTATAGGAGCGGGGAGTCCTAAGGAGCAGTACTTC. Residues: CASSIGAGSPKEQYF.

On this clone itself: This specimen includes other DNA sequences encoding the same CDR3. This chain joins TRBV5-1 and TRBJ2-7, with 13 positions matching TRBD2. From germline, CDR1 is SGHRS and CDR2 YFSETQ. The CDR3 length is 15 residues. J was trimmed by 5 bases and V by 2 bases; bases with no gene match: 4. The CDR3 is CASSLRTSGSHEQYF. CDR3 nucleotides: TGCGCCAGCAGCTTAAGGACTAGCGGGAGTCACGAGCAGTACTTC.

The chain recombines TRBV5-1 with TRBJ2-4, with 13 bases lining up with TRBD2. V lost 0 bases and J lost 9; bases outside the gene matches: 9. There are 17 residues in the CDR3. Per the germline V gene, CDR1 is SGHRS and CDR2 is YFSETQ. The CDR3 coding sequence is TGCGCCAGCAGCTTGGGCCCCACTACTAGCGGGAGGGGCATTCAGTACTTC. This codes for CASSLGPTTSGRGIQYF.

The chain is built from TRBV19 and TRBJ2-5, with 9 bases identical to TRBD1. Judging by the DNA end, TRBJ2-7 fits better; the J call may be wrong. CDR3 length equals 16 residues. Germline CDR1 and CDR2: LNHDA and SQIVND (reference sequence). CDR3 in amino acids: CASSAPGTGSSYEQYF. CDR3 sequence (DNA): TGTGCCAGTAGTGCTCCCGGGACAGGGAGCTCCTACGAGCAGTACTTC.

This rearrangement joins TRBV11-2 to TRBJ2-5; weak D call: TRBD1 (6 bases). CDR3 length: 14 amino acids. Trimming took off 5 bases at V and 0 bases at J, with 10 bases between the two ends. The V gene's germline CDR1 is SGHAT and CDR2 FQNNGV. The CDR3: CASSTGTNQETQYF. CDR3 sequence (DNA): TGTGCCAGCAGCACCGGGACAAACCAAGAGACCCAGTACTTC.

The chain employs TRBV6-6 and TRBJ2-1, with 9 nucleotides matching TRBD2. V dropped 10 bases and J dropped 8; count of bases not matched to a gene: 6. The CDR3 sequence is 12 residues long. CDR1 and CDR2 from the germline V gene are MNHNY and SVGAGI (reference sequence). The CDR3 loop is CATLAGRDEQFF. As DNA, the CDR3 is TGTGCCACCCTAGCGGGGAGGGATGAGCAGTTCTTC.